A selection of T cell receptor beta chains follows, all from one sample in a study of blood T cell repertoires in COVID-19. Here immunoSEQ multiplex PCR was the method, and the copy in TCRdb shows in-frame clones only, minus some. The repertoire has roughly 46,000 clones, more than 70% of them found once; the top ten carry about 8.8%. Sequencing input: peripheral blood. The receptors come from a man in his fifties or sixties with active COVID-19. Each CDR3 is given with its conserved first and last residue. Fields, in order: V gene, clone size, J gene, D gene, CDR3 protein, CDR3 DNA. A D gene is named only where the DNA matches it firmly. Not every row has a clone size; where given, it reads once, few, many or a size class.

v_gene: TRBV6-5; abundance: once; j_gene: TRBJ1-5; d_gene: TRBD1; CDR3aa: CASSRDRGGNQPQHF; CDR3nt: TGTGCCAGCAGCCGCGACAGGGGAGGCAATCAGCCCCAGCATTTT
v_gene: TRBV7-9; abundance: -; j_gene: TRBJ2-7; d_gene: -; CDR3aa: CASSLVSGKSYEQYF; CDR3nt: TGTGCCAGCAGCTTAGTTAGCGGCAAATCCTACGAACAGTACTTC
v_gene: TRBV5-1; abundance: -; j_gene: TRBJ2-5; d_gene: -; CDR3aa: CASSLGGGETQYF; CDR3nt: TGCGCCAGCAGCTTGGGAGGGGGAGAGACCCAGTACTTC
v_gene: TRBV6-1; abundance: -; j_gene: TRBJ2-2; d_gene: -; CDR3aa: CASSERAGDTGELFF; CDR3nt: TGTGCCAGCAGTGAAAGGGCAGGGGACACCGGGGAGCTGTTTTTT
v_gene: TRBV9; abundance: -; j_gene: TRBJ2-1; d_gene: TRBD2; CDR3aa: CASSVGGDYWNEQFF; CDR3nt: TGTGCCAGCAGCGTAGGGGGGGACTATTGGAATGAGCAGTTCTTC
v_gene: TRBV7-8; abundance: -; j_gene: TRBJ2-7; d_gene: TRBD1; CDR3aa: CASSPDRVEQYF; CDR3nt: TGTGCCAGCAGCCCGGACAGGGTAGAGCAGTACTTC
v_gene: TRBV3-1/TRBV3-2; abundance: -; j_gene: TRBJ1-4; d_gene: -; CDR3aa: CASSQDFATNEKLFF; CDR3nt: TGTGCCAGCAGCCAAGACTTTGCAACTAATGAAAAACTGTTTTTT
v_gene: TRBV6-2/TRBV6-3; abundance: -; j_gene: TRBJ1-1; d_gene: -; CDR3aa: CASSYGAFNTEAFF; CDR3nt: TGTGCCAGCAGTTACGGGGCTTTTAACACTGAAGCTTTCTTT
v_gene: TRBV27; abundance: -; j_gene: TRBJ1-5; d_gene: -; CDR3aa: CASSSSRDQPQHF; CDR3nt: TGTGCCAGCAGTTCATCCCGGGATCAGCCCCAGCATTTT
v_gene: TRBV10-1; abundance: -; j_gene: TRBJ2-7; d_gene: TRBD1; CDR3aa: CASSGGDRAYEQYF; CDR3nt: TGCGCCAGCAGTGGGGGGGACAGGGCCTACGAGCAGTACTTC
v_gene: TRBV6-5; abundance: -; j_gene: TRBJ1-1; d_gene: -; CDR3aa: CASSPGGGGANEAFF; CDR3nt: TGTGCCAGCAGTCCGGGAGGGGGGGGCGCAAATGAAGCTTTCTTT
v_gene: TRBV15; abundance: -; j_gene: TRBJ1-4; d_gene: -; CDR3aa: CATSRVPSEKLFF; CDR3nt: TGTGCCACCAGCAGAGTCCCGTCCGAAAAACTGTTTTTT
v_gene: TRBV7-3; abundance: -; j_gene: TRBJ2-2; d_gene: TRBD1; CDR3aa: CASSLRDRGEIGELFF; CDR3nt: TGTGCCAGCAGCTTACGGGACAGGGGGGAGATCGGGGAGCTGTTTTTT
v_gene: TRBV6-6; abundance: -; j_gene: TRBJ1-4; d_gene: TRBD1; CDR3aa: CASNYDRGREKLFF; CDR3nt: TGTGCCAGCAACTACGACAGGGGAAGAGAAAAACTGTTTTTT